This T cell receptor beta chain was identified during a study of Tregs in tolerant kidney transplant recipients. The CDR3 has 18 amino acids. The ends were cut back, 1 base at V and 0 bases at J, with 16 bases in the middle. The germline CDR1 and CDR2 sequences are MGHDK and SYGVNS. Clones were sequenced by immunoSEQ multiplex PCR, and TCRdb holds only the in-frame ones, with some missing. The sample lists about 83,000 clones, under 98% occurring once. The sample here was CD4+ T cells from blood, taken before the transplant. This receptor was identified in a human donor who received a combined kidney and bone marrow transplant. This chain joins TRBV25-1 and TRBJ1-5; D unresolved. DNA of the CDR3: TGTGCCAGCAGTGAATTAGTCTACAGCCGTTATAGCAATCAGCCCCAGCATTTT. It yields the protein CASSELVYSRYSNQPQHF.